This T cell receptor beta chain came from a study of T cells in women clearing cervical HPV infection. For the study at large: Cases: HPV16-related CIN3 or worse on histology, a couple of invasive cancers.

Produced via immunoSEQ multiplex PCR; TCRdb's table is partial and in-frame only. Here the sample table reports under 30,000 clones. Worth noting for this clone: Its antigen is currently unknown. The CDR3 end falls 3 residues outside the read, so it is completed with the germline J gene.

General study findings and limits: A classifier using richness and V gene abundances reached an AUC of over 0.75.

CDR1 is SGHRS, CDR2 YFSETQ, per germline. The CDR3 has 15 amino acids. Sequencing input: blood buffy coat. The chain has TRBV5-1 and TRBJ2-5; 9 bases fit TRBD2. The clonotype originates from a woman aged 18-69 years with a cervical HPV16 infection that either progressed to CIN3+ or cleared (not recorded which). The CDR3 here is CASSTGLATTDTQYF. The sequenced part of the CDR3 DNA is TGCGCCAGCAGCACGGGACTAGCTACCACAGATACC.